This T cell receptor beta chain was identified during a study of neurological immune-mediated disorders. Study results and limitations: None of the CDR3 amino acid sequences found in expanded clones was shared across subjects. This suggests that the TCR-beta repertoires were private in all groups.

This clonotype showed up many times. The target antigen is unknown. The germline gives CDR1 MGHDK, CDR2 SYGVNS. V was cut by 6 bases and J by 4 bases, with 12 bases left in between. The CDR3 is made up of 13 amino acids. The making of cDNA relied on 5'RACE with 10-nucleotide random UMIs. TCRdb re-called the 5' RACE reads through MiXCR, storing one row per CDR3 protein. The sample lists 75,000 to 95,000 distinct CDR3 sequences; approximately 17% were seen once. Blood bank volunteers in Maryland, USA, served as healthy controls. Unsorted libraries were derived from 2 million PBMCs stored at -80 C. The clonotype comes from a woman aged 35 to 49 in good health. This rearrangement joins TRBV25-1 to TRBJ2-5, with D possibly TRBD2 on 6 matching bases. The sequencing input was PBMCs. The CDR3 loop reads CASRLRGSETQYF. In DNA form, the CDR3 reads TGTGCCAGCAGGCTCCGGGGGTCAGAGACCCAGTACTTC.